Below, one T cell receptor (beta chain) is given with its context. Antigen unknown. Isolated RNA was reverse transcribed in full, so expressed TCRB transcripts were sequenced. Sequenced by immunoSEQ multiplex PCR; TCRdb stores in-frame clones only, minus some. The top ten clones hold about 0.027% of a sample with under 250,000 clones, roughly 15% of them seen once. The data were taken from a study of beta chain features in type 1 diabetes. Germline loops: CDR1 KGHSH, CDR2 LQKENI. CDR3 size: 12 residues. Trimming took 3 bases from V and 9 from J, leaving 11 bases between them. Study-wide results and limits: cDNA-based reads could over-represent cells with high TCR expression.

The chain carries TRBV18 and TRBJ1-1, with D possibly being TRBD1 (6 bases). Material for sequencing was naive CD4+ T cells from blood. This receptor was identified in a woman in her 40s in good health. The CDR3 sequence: CASSPIDRKAFF. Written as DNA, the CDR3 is TGTGCCAGCTCACCTATAGACAGGAAAGCTTTCTTT.